The 12 T cell receptor beta chains listed next were all sequenced from one sample in a study of T-cell memory formation after mild COVID-19. Each CDR3 protein is one row after TCRdb ran MiXCR on the 5' RACE reads. Altogether roughly 620,000 distinct CDR3 sequences are present, over 15% being singletons, with the ten largest covering about 12%. Sequencing was performed on PBMCs or a T cell subset sorted from them (not recorded which). All receptors come from an adult woman who had mild COVID-19 (a few samples of this study predate the infection). Cell type and time point are not known.

Only one count was recorded for this clonotype. The genes are TRBV6-2 or TRBV6-3 and TRBJ2-1; 11 bases are a match to TRBD2. The V gene's germline CDR1 is MNHEY and CDR2 SVGEGT. J was trimmed by 3 bases and V by 0 bases; bases with no gene match: 10. The CDR3 runs to 19 residues. The CDR3 sequence is CASSYSVTSGKGIYNEQFF. CDR3 DNA: TGTGCCAGCAGTTACTCCGTGACTAGCGGGAAAGGTATCTACAATGAGCAGTTCTTC.

This clonotype was detected only a few times. The chain has TRBV4-2 and TRBJ2-7; TRBD1 is a possible D gene (6 bases). Trimming left V 4 bases short and J 5 bases short, with 21 bases between. From germline, CDR1 is LGHNA and CDR2 YNFKEQ. This CDR3 has 16 amino acids. The DNA for the CDR3 is TGTGCCAGCAGCCGCCCAGGGGTAGTAGGTCGGCACGAGCAGTACTTC. Translated, it gives CASSRPGVVGRHEQYF.

This clonotype occurred a few times. The chain couples TRBV20-1 to TRBJ2-3; D is perhaps TRBD1 (5 bases). The CDR3 totals 13 residues. The ends were cut back, 0 bases at V and 3 bases at J, with 7 bases in the middle. The V gene's germline CDR1 is DFQATT and CDR2 SNEGSKA (reference sequence). In DNA, the CDR3 is TGCAGTGCTAGAGAGGGGCTGACAGATACGCAGTATTTT. The encoded protein is CSAREGLTDTQYF.

The CDR3 DNA follows: TGCGCCAGCAGCTCGTTTACGGGGTCCCACGAGCAGTACTTC. Encoded protein: CASSSFTGSHEQYF. The chain links TRBV5-1 to TRBJ2-7; D may be TRBD2 (5 bases). V lost 3 bases and J lost 5, with 15 bases in between. This CDR3 is built from 14 residues. CDR1 is SGHRS, CDR2 YFSETQ, per germline.

This clonotype occurred once. V is TRBV7-9 and J is TRBJ2-1; 9 positions match TRBD2. V trimming: 5 bases; J trimming: 8 bases; junction bases outside the gene matches: 7. This CDR3 has 14 residues. Germline CDR1 SEHNR, CDR2 FQNEAQ (reference sequence). The DNA for the CDR3 is TGTGCCAGCAGCCTTAGCGGGAGTAGCGATGAGCAGTTCTTC. It specifies CASSLSGSSDEQFF. Filled out from reference TRBV7-9 and TRBJ2-1, the complete variable domain reads DTGVSQNPRHKITKRGQNVTFRCDPISEHNRLYWYRQTLGQGPEFLTYFQNEAQLEKSRLLSDRFSAERPKGSFSTLEIQRTEQGDSAMYLCASSLSGSSDEQFFGPGTRLTVL.

This clonotype showed up just a few times. This sequence joins TRBV19 and TRBJ2-2; 7 positions match TRBD1. Losses at the gene ends were 4 bases for V and 1 base for J; bases not matched to a gene: 6. The CDR3 totals 16 residues. Germline lookup yields CDR1 LNHDA and CDR2 SQIVND (reference sequence). Here the CDR3 DNA reads TGTGCCAGTAGTACCCGGGACAGCTTGAACACCGGGGAGCTGTTTTTT. It translates to CASSTRDSLNTGELFF.

This clonotype has a handful of counts. This chain connects TRBV12-3 or TRBV12-4 to TRBJ1-1; D not resolved. The V end lost 5 bases, the J end lost 1 base, and 14 bases lay between the germline ends. CDR3 length equals 15 residues. CDR3 region: CASSRTESKNTEAFF. CDR3 bases: TGTGCCAGCAGTCGGACCGAGTCAAAGAACACTGAAGCTTTCTTT.

This clonotype was recorded a few times. The rearrangement links TRBV3-1 to TRBJ2-1, with 7 positions matching TRBD1. Germline values: CDR1 LGHDT, CDR2 YNNKEL (reference sequence). This CDR3 spans 16 amino acids. The trim removed 2 bases at V and 0 bases at J, leaving 4 bases unmatched. CDR3 DNA: TGTGCCAGCAGCCAACCGACAGGGAGCTCCTACAATGAGCAGTTCTTC. Protein: CASSQPTGSSYNEQFF.

This rearrangement joins TRBV12-3 or TRBV12-4 to TRBJ1-5; D ambiguous. The CDR3 spans 16 residues. Trimming left V 1 base short and J 1 base short, with 11 bases between. The CDR3 sequence is CASSLGSLSSNQPQHF. CDR3 DNA: TGTGCCAGCAGTTTAGGGTCCTTGTCGAGCAATCAGCCCCAGCATTTT.

The gene calls are TRBV4-1 and TRBJ2-7, with D possibly being TRBD2 (6 bases). The CDR3 spans 16 residues. The germline V gene encodes CDR1 MGHRA and CDR2 YSYEKL. The ends were cut back, 0 bases at V and 0 bases at J, with 12 bases in the middle. The CDR3 coding sequence is TGCGCCAGCAGCCAAGATCGCGGGGCCGGCTCCTACGAGCAGTACTTC. It is translated as CASSQDRGAGSYEQYF.

This clonotype has a handful of counts. This sequence joins TRBV29-1 and TRBJ1-1; weak D call: TRBD1 (5 bases). This CDR3 region has 11 residues. The V gene lost 4 bases and the J gene lost 3 bases, with 6 bases spanning the gap. Germline V gene sequence: CDR1 SQVTM, CDR2 ANQGSEA. The CDR3 region is CSVGRDTEAFF. Here the CDR3 DNA reads TGCAGCGTTGGCAGGGACACTGAAGCTTTCTTT. Looking up the rest from reference TRBV29-1 and TRBJ1-1 gives the full variable domain: SAVISQKPSRDICQRGTSLTIQCQVDSQVTMMFWYRQQPGQSLTLIATANQGSEATYESGFVIDKFPISRPNLTFSTLTVSNMSPEDSSIYLCSVGRDTEAFFGQGTRLTVV.

This clonotype was found a few times. The chain is built from TRBV19 and TRBJ2-6; the match to TRBD2 covers 7 bases. Germline V CDR1 and CDR2: LNHDA, SQIVND (reference sequence). The CDR3 consists of 14 residues. Trimming took 8 bases from V and 2 from J; bases not matched to a gene: 3. The DNA of the CDR3 is TGTGCCAGTCGTACTAGCGCTGGGGCCAACGTCCTGACTTTC. It is translated as CASRTSAGANVLTF.